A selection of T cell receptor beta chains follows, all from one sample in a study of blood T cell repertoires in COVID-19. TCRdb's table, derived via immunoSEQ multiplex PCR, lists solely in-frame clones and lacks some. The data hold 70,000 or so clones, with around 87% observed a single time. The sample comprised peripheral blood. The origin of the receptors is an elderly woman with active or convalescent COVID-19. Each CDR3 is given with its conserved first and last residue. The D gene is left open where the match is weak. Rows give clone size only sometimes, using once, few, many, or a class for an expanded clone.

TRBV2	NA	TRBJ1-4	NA	CASSAQGRKEKLFF	TGTGCCAGCAGTGCGCAGGGTAGAAAGGAAAAACTGTTTTTT
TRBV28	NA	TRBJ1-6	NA	CASSLGSFISNSPLHF	TGTGCCAGCAGTTTGGGCAGCTTTATTTCTAATTCACCCCTCCACTTT
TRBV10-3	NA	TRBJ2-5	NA	CALNGGPGETQYF	TGTGCCCTTAACGGGGGGCCGGGAGAGACCCAGTACTTC
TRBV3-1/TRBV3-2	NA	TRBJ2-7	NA	CASSTYETYEQYF	TGTGCCAGCAGCACCTATGAGACCTACGAGCAGTACTTC
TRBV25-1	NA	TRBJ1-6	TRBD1	CASRARDRVNSPLHF	TGTGCCAGCAGAGCTAGGGACAGGGTAAATTCACCCCTCCACTTT
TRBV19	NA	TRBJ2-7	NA	CASSIHWGRAYEQYF	TGTGCCAGTAGTATCCATTGGGGCAGGGCCTACGAGCAGTACTTC
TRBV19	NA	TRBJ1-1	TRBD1	CASSMNRGLTEAFF	TGTGCCAGTAGTATGAACAGGGGGCTCACTGAAGCTTTCTTT
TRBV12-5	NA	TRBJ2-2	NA	CASGLVKPNTGELFF	TGTGCTAGTGGTTTGGTAAAGCCTAACACCGGGGAGCTGTTTTTT
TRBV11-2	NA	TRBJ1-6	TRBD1	CASTEDRAYSPLHF	TGTGCCAGCACCGAAGACAGGGCTTATTCACCCCTCCACTTT
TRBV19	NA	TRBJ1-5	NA	CAVTTGGRCKPQHF	TGTGCCGTAACTACGGGGGGTCGTTGTAAGCCCCAGCATTTT
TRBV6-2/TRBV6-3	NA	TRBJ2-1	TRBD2	CASSHRQTGTSPGEQFF	TGTGCCAGCAGTCACCGACAGACCGGGACTAGTCCTGGTGAGCAGTTCTTC
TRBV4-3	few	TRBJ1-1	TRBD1	CASSQDLGTVITEAFF	TGCGCCAGCAGCCAAGATCTGGGGACAGTGATCACTGAAGCTTTCTTT
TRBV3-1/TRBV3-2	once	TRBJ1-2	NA	CASTHRGTDFYGYTF	TGTGCCAGCACCCACCGCGGGACGGACTTCTATGGCTACACCTTC
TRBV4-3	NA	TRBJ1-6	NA	CASSLGQGFGSSYNSPLHF	TGCGCCAGCAGCCTCGGCCAGGGGTTTGGGAGCTCCTATAATTCACCCCTCCACTTT
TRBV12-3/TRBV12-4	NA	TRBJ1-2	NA	CASSPTGFYGYTF	TGTGCCAGCAGTCCTACAGGGTTCTATGGCTACACCTTC
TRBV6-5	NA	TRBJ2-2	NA	CASSYSRNTGELFF	TGTGCCAGCAGTTACTCGAGGAACACCGGGGAGCTGTTTTTT
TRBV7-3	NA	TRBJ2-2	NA	CASSLSPGVNTGELFF	TGTGCCAGCAGCTTATCCCCGGGGGTAAACACCGGGGAGCTGTTTTTT
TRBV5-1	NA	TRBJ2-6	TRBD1	CASSLETGSPLANVLTF	TGCGCCAGCAGCTTGGAGACAGGGAGCCCTTTAGCCAACGTCCTGACTTTC
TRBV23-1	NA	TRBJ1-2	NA	CASSKLGPNYGYTF	TGCGCCAGCAGTAAGTTGGGGCCTAACTATGGCTACACCTTC
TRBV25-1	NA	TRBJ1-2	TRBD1	CASLPAGGGGYGYTF	TGTGCCAGCCTACCGGCTGGAGGGGGCGGGTATGGCTACACCTTC
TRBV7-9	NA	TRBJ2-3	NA	CASSALGGGVADTQYF	TGTGCCAGCAGCGCTCTAGGAGGAGGAGTCGCAGATACGCAGTATTTT
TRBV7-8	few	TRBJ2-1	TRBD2	CASSPSGALGEQFF	TGTGCCAGCAGCCCCAGCGGGGCCTTGGGTGAGCAGTTCTTC
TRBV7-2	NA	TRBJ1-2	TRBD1	CASSTRTGPSGYTF	TGTGCCAGCAGCACCCGGACAGGCCCAAGTGGCTACACCTTC
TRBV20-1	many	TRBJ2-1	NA	CSVGENEQFF	TGCAGTGTAGGGGAAAATGAGCAGTTCTTC
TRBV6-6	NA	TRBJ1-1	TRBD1	CASSPRGWGTGERGTEAFF	TGTGCCAGCAGTCCCCGAGGGTGGGGGACAGGGGAGAGGGGCACTGAAGCTTTCTTT
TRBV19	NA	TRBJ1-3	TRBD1	CASRRQGDGNTIYF	TGTGCCAGTAGGCGACAGGGGGATGGAAACACCATATATTTT
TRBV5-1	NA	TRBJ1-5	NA	CASSFRGASNQPQHF	TGCGCCAGCAGCTTCCGGGGGGCGAGCAATCAGCCCCAGCATTTT
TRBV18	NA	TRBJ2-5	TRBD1	CASSPEGAGETQYF	TGTGCCAGCTCACCAGAGGGGGCTGGAGAGACCCAGTACTTC
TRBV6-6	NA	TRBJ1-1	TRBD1	CASTYPTGGGNTEAFF	TGTGCCAGCACCTACCCCACAGGGGGAGGGAACACTGAAGCTTTCTTT
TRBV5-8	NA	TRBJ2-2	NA	CASSLAGGNNGELFF	TGTGCCAGCAGCTTGGCCGGGGGAAATAACGGGGAGCTGTTTTTT
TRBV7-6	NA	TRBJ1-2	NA	CASSFGKGRWGSPSANYGYTF	TGTGCCAGCAGCTTCGGCAAGGGAAGGTGGGGCAGTCCATCAGCTAACTATGGCTACACCTTC
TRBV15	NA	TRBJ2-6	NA	CATSSVFSSGANVLTF	TGTGCCACCAGCAGCGTTTTTAGTTCTGGGGCCAACGTCCTGACTTTC
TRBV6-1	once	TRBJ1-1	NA	CASSEVFGTEAFF	TGTGCCAGCAGTGAAGTTTTCGGGACTGAAGCTTTCTTT
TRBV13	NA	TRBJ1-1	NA	CASSRDSYTEAFF	TGTGCCAGCAGCCGAGACAGTTATACTGAAGCTTTCTTT
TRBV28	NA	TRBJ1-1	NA	CASSIATHEAFF	TGTGCCAGCAGTATCGCGACTCATGAAGCTTTCTTT
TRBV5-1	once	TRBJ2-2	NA	CASSLYGELFF	TGCGCCAGCAGCTTGTATGGGGAGCTGTTTTTT
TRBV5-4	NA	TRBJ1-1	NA	CASSHRRTAEAFF	TGTGCCAGCAGCCACAGACGGACAGCTGAAGCTTTCTTT
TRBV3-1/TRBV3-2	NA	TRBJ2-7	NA	CASSQRAYEQYF	TGTGCCAGCAGCCAGAGGGCTTACGAGCAGTACTTC
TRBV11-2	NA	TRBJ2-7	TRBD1	CASSPLPTGYYEQYF	TGTGCCAGCAGCCCACTTCCGACAGGGTACTACGAGCAGTACTTC
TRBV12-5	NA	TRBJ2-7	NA	CASGLPGRTVDEQYF	TGTGCTAGTGGTTTGCCGGGTAGGACAGTGGACGAGCAGTACTTC
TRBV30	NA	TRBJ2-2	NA	CAWRRTNTGELFF	TGTGCCTGGAGGAGGACGAACACCGGGGAGCTGTTTTTT
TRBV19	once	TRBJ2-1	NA	CASNLGAHNEQFF	TGTGCCAGTAACCTAGGGGCCCACAATGAGCAGTTCTTC